The 4 T cell receptor beta chains reported below all come from one sample, sequenced in a study of a mutant IDH1 vaccine in newly diagnosed glioma. Their antigen targets remain unknown. Sample time point: week 5, during vaccination. With topical imiquimod, each dose of the vaccine consisted of 300 ug of mutant IDH1 20-mer peptide. Sequenced by immunoSEQ multiplex PCR; TCRdb stores in-frame clones only, minus some. The table lists just under 80,000 clones, more than 85% of them singletons, with roughly 0.56% in the top ten. The sequences come from PBMCs, collected from a glioma patient whose treatment included an IDH1 peptide vaccine. Receptors originate from a woman aged 45 to 65 with glioma.

V usage is TRBV7-9 and J usage is TRBJ2-7; 11 nucleotides match TRBD1. This CDR3 region has 15 residues. Losses at the gene ends were 5 bases for V and 2 bases for J; bases not matched to a gene: 5. Germline V CDR1 and CDR2: SEHNR, FQNEAQ (reference sequence). CDR3 DNA: TGTGCCAGCAGCACGCAGGGACAGGGGGCCTACGAGCAGTACTTC. It codes for CASSTQGQGAYEQYF. Full variable domain (remainder filled in from reference TRBV7-9 and TRBJ2-7): DTGVSQNPRHKITKRGQNVTFRCDPISEHNRLYWYRQTLGQGPEFLTYFQNEAQLEKSRLLSDRFSAERPKGSFSTLEIQRTEQGDSAMYLCASSTQGQGAYEQYFGPGTRLTVT.

The chain has TRBV4-2 and TRBJ1-5; 10 positions agree with TRBD1. CDR1 is LGHNA, CDR2 YNFKEQ, per germline. Losses at the gene ends were 2 bases for V and 6 bases for J; bases not matched to a gene: 4. The CDR3 sequence is 15 residues long. CDR3 coding DNA: TGTGCCAGCAGCCAACGGGACAGGGGCGGTCAGCCCCAGCATTTT. It encodes CASSQRDRGGQPQHF.

V is TRBV9 and J is TRBJ2-2, with TRBD2 as a possible D gene (6 bases). The CDR3 contains 14 residues. Trimming cost V 3 bases and J 4 bases, with 10 bases left between them. Germline CDR1 reads SGDLS; CDR2 reads YYNGEE. The CDR3 region has the DNA TGTGCCAGCAGCGCCAGCGGGCCCACCGGGGAGCTGTTTTTT. Its protein product is CASSASGPTGELFF.

This chain joins TRBV7-3 and TRBJ2-1; D gene uncertain. The CDR3 runs to 15 residues. Trimming pared 2 bases from V and 0 bases from J, leaving 8 bases between. Germline values: CDR1 SGHTA, CDR2 FQGTGA. Written as DNA, the CDR3 is TGTGCCAGCAGCTTACTCGGCAGCTCCTACAATGAGCAGTTCTTC. Translated, it gives CASSLLGSSYNEQFF.